Included here is one T cell receptor beta chain sequence, with context. The antigen remains unidentified. This sample is drawn from a study of CD8 T cells in Susac syndrome. Findings and caveats of the study: The study admitted that it had a relatively small number of individuals in its TCR sequencing and HLA analysis.

The RNA, about 0.5 to 1 ug, was put through reverse transcription using random hexamers. Across 54 Vbeta and 13 Jbeta, immunoSEQ multiplex PCR amplified TCR beta CDR3. TCRdb reanalysed the immunoSEQ multiplex PCR reads using MiXCR and keeps one entry per CDR3 protein. The table includes fewer than 150,000 distinct CDR3 sequences, more than 75% detected once. From germline, CDR1 is KGHSH and CDR2 LQKENI. The J segment lost 5 bases and the V segment lost 6 bases, leaving 11 bases of the junction unmatched. The CDR3 loop spans 15 amino acids. Sequencing of TCR beta was performed on blood CD8+ T cells and on blood CD4+ T cells. FACS was used to enrich TEMRA cells, whereas the CD8+ and CD4+ T cells were obtained by negative isolation.

The origin of this receptor is a human donor with multiple sclerosis. The chain uses TRBV18 and TRBJ2-5; 8 bases are a match to TRBD1. Sequencing used CD8+ T cells from PBMCs. The CDR3 nucleotides are TGTGCCAGCTCCCGATCGGACAGGGTGTGGGAGACCCAGTACTTC. This encodes CASSRSDRVWETQYF.